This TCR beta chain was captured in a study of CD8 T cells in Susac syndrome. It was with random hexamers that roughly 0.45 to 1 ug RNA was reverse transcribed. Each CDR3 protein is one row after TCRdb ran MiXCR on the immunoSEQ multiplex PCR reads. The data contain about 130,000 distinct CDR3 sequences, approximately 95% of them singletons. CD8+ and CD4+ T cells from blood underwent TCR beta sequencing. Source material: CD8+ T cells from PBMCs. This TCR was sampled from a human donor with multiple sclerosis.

CDR3 nucleotide sequence: TGTGCCATCAGTGCGGACAGGGAGAACTACGAGCAGTACTTC. This codes for CAISADRENYEQYF. The rearrangement joins TRBV10-3 to TRBJ2-7; TRBD1 aligns across 8 bases. CDR3 size: 14 residues. In germline, CDR1 is ENHRY, CDR2 SYGVKD. Trimming removed 4 bases from V and 3 bases from J; junction bases left unmatched: 5.